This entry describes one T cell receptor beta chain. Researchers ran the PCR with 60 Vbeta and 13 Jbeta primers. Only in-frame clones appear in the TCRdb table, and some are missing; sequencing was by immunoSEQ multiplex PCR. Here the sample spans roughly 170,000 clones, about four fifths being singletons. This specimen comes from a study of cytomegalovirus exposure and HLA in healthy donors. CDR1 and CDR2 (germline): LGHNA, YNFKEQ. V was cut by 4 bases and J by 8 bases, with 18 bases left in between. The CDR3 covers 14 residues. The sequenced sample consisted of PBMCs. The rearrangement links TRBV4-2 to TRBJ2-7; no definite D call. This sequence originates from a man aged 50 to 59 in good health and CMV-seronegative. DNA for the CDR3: TGTGCCAGCAGCCTAGAAGTCCCGACTTACCAGCAGTACTTC. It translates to CASSLEVPTYQQYF.